This T cell receptor (beta chain) was observed in a study of T cells after posttransplantation cyclophosphamide. In regard to this clone: Its antigen is as yet unknown.

Broader study findings: Donor CD8+ memory clones often dominated recipient blood repertoires at later times. Recipient CMV seropositivity and CMV reactivation strongly tracked TRB clonality. TRB overlap between skin or GI tissue T cells and blood was limited.

Clones were read by immunoSEQ multiplex PCR, and TCRdb kept only the in-frame ones, dropping some. Of tens of thousands of clones detected, roughly 67% appear once; the ten largest clones hold more than 0.55%. Germline loops: CDR1 SGHTA, CDR2 FQGNSA. The CDR3 contains 15 residues. V shed 1 base and J 3 bases; nucleotides not matched to a gene: 3. On the day of bone marrow donation, the related graft donor provided peripheral blood. The genes are TRBV7-2 and TRBJ2-7, with 10 bases aligning to TRBD1. Sequenced material: memory CD4+ T cells sorted from PBMCs. This TCR was sampled from a woman aged 60 to 75 in good health, CMV-negative, and a related stem cell transplant donor. CDR3 in amino acids: CASSLGGTGVYEQYF. The DNA of the CDR3 is TGTGCCAGCAGCTTAGGAGGGACAGGGGTCTACGAGCAGTACTTC.